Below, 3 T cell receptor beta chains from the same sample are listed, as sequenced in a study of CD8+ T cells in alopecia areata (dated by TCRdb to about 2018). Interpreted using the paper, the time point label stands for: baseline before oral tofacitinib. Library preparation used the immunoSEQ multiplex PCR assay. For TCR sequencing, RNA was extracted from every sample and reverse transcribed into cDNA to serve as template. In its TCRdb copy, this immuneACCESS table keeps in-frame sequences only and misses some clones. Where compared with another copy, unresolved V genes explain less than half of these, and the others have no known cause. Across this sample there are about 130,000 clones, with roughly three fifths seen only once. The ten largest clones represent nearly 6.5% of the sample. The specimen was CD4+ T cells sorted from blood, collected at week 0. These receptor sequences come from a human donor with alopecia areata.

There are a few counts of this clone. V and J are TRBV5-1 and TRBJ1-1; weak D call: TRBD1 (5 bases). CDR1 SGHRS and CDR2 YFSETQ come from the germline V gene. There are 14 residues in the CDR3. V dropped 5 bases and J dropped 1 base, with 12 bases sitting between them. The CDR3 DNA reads TGCGCCAGCAGTCCCAGCACAGGGAACACTGAAGCTTTCTTT. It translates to CASSPSTGNTEAFF.

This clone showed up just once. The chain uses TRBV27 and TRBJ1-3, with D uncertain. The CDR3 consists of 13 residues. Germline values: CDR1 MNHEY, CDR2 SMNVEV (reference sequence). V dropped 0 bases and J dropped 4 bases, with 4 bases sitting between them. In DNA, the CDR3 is TGTGCCAGCAGTTTATCGGGGGGAAACACCATATATTTT. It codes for CASSLSGGNTIYF.

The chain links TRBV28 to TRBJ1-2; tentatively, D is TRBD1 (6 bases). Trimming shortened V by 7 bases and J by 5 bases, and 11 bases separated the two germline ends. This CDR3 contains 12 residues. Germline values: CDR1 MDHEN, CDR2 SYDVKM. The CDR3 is CASTQQGYGYTF. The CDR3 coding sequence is TGTGCCAGCACCCAACAGGGTTATGGCTACACCTTC.